The source of this T cell receptor (beta chain) is a study of blood T cell repertoires in COVID-19. Across the whole study: The cDNA or gDNA used as material had been derived from T cells, B-cell-depleted T cells, or PBMCs.

V shed 1 base, J shed 12 bases, and the junction held 5 bases outside the gene matches. Looked up from germline, CDR1 is LNHDA and CDR2 is SQIVND (reference sequence). The CDR3 spans 13 residues. Profiling relied on immunoSEQ multiplex PCR, and the TCRdb table lists in-frame clones only, not all of them. The sample lists tens of thousands of clones, about 85% occurring once. The sequencing sample was made of peripheral blood. V and J are TRBV19 and TRBJ2-1, with 8 bases aligning to TRBD2. This clonotype was sampled from a woman aged 55 to 70 with active COVID-19. This CDR3 reads CASSIAPGGRQFF. In DNA, the CDR3 is TGTGCCAGTAGTATAGCCCCGGGAGGGAGGCAGTTCTTC.